These 21 T cell receptor beta chains were sequenced from one sample in a study of human T cells and chemical hapten exposure. Time point denoted: patch test 1, 2 weeks after DPC sensitization. This sample's treatment: therapeutic diphenylcyclopropenone sensitization with weekly scalp DPC. TCRdb ran MiXCR on the RACE reads and lists one entry per CDR3 protein. The data show approximately 60,000 distinct CDR3 sequences, 7% to 10% seen once. The material was whole blood, obtained in connection with sensitization to the hapten diphenylcyclopropenone (DPC). These receptors were obtained from a middle-aged woman with alopecia areata. Some clones in this sample may be carry-over from other donors' samples.

This clonotype showed up just a few times. The chain uses TRBV6-2 or TRBV6-3 and TRBJ2-7, with D perhaps matching TRBD1 or TRBD2 (5 bases each). The CDR3 is made up of 13 amino acids. Trimming stripped 8 bases from V and 0 bases from J, with 11 bases between. Per the germline V gene, CDR1 is MNHEY and CDR2 is SVGEGT. DNA for the CDR3: TGTGCCAGCGAGGGACCGAGCTCCTACGAGCAGTACTTC. Translating gives CASEGPSSYEQYF.

The rearrangement joins TRBV4-1 to TRBJ2-5, with D uncertain. Trimming took off 0 bases at V and 5 bases at J, with 10 bases between the two ends. The CDR3 covers 14 residues. The germline V gene has CDR1 MGHRA and CDR2 YSYEKL. DNA of the CDR3: TGCGCCAGCAGCCAAGAGATCAAAGGGGAGACCCAGTACTTC. Translating it yields CASSQEIKGETQYF.

This clonotype was counted ten times or more. The V gene is TRBV11-2, the J gene TRBJ1-1; possible D gene TRBD1, 6 bases. The CDR3 contains 16 residues. The germline V gene has CDR1 SGHAT and CDR2 FQNNGV. V shed 4 bases and J shed 1 base, with 16 bases lying between them. The CDR3 here is CASSSEGVRRNTEAFF. The CDR3, as DNA: TGTGCCAGCAGCTCCGAGGGGGTCCGGAGGAACACTGAAGCTTTCTTT.

The V call is TRBV6-1, the J call TRBJ2-7; possibly TRBD1 for D (6 bases). V shed 6 bases and J shed 0 bases, with 9 bases lying between them. The CDR3 has 13 amino acids. Germline V lookup: CDR1 MNHNS, CDR2 SASEGT. CDR3 sequence reads: CASRGASSYEQYF. The CDR3 nucleotides are TGTGCCAGCAGGGGGGCCTCCTCCTACGAGCAGTACTTC.

This clonotype has at least ten counts. The J gene is TRBJ2-3, the V gene TRBV7-8; 7 nucleotides align to TRBD2. The CDR3 loop spans 18 amino acids. Germline CDR1 reads SGHVS; CDR2 reads FQNEAQ. After removal of 5 bases from V and 3 bases from J, the junction contained 17 bases not matched to a gene. The CDR3 DNA follows: TGTGCCAGCAGCCCGTCGGCAGGATACCTGGGAGGGACAGATACGCAGTATTTT. Translated: CASSPSAGYLGGTDTQYF.

This clonotype has only a few counts. The chain uses TRBV12-3 or TRBV12-4 and TRBJ2-1, with TRBD2 matching 12 bases. V was clipped by 6 bases and J by 5 bases; unmatched bases: 5. The CDR3 spans 15 residues. CDR3 nucleotide sequence: TGTGCCAGCAGCGATACTAGCGGGGGGCACAATGAGCAGTTCTTC. Translation gives CASSDTSGGHNEQFF.

This clonotype was counted ten times or more. V is TRBV6-2 or TRBV6-3 and J is TRBJ2-5, with 7 bases identical to TRBD2. The CDR3 contains 16 residues. J was trimmed by 5 bases and V by 7 bases; bases with no gene match: 16. Germline V CDR1 and CDR2: MNHEY, SVGEGT. CDR3: CASTPGLLTYVETQYF. CDR3 sequence (DNA): TGTGCCAGCACTCCGGGACTACTGACTTACGTGGAGACCCAGTACTTC.

This clonotype showed up just a few times. The rearrangement links TRBV4-3 to TRBJ2-3; maybe TRBD2 (6 bases). Trimming took 4 bases from V and 6 from J, leaving 14 bases between them. There are 14 residues in the CDR3. Germline V CDR1 and CDR2: LGHNA, YSLEER. As DNA, the CDR3 is TGCGCCAGCAGCCCGGGACTGGTTGACGATACGCAGTATTTT. Protein product: CASSPGLVDDTQYF.

The chain is built from TRBV27 and TRBJ2-3; D call uncertain. V dropped 2 bases and J dropped 0 bases, with 18 bases sitting between them. From germline, CDR1 is MNHEY and CDR2 SMNVEV (reference sequence). The CDR3 runs to 18 residues. The CDR3 here is CASSLLRENIPSTDTQYF. Written as DNA, the CDR3 is TGTGCCAGCAGTTTACTGAGAGAAAATATACCTAGCACAGATACGCAGTATTTT.

This clonotype was picked up many times. The J gene is TRBJ1-5, the V gene TRBV6-2 or TRBV6-3; the D is unclear. The CDR3 totals 14 residues. CDR1 and CDR2 (germline): MNHEY, SVGEGT. V lost 2 bases and J 6 bases, leaving 11 bases between the germline ends. CDR3 region: CASSYPEETQPQHF. CDR3 DNA: TGTGCCAGCAGTTACCCCGAGGAGACTCAGCCCCAGCATTTT.

This clonotype was observed a handful of times. This rearrangement joins TRBV30 to TRBJ1-1, with D maybe TRBD1 (5 bases). Germline V lookup: CDR1 GTSNPN, CDR2 SVGIG (reference sequence). This CDR3 contains 14 residues. V lost 0 bases, J lost 6 bases, and 14 bases lay in between. The CDR3 protein is CAWSVLGGWPEAFF. The CDR3 DNA reads as TGTGCCTGGAGTGTCTTGGGGGGTTGGCCTGAAGCTTTCTTT.

This clonotype was counted ten times or more. The chain recombines TRBV3-1 with TRBJ2-7; TRBD2 aligns across 14 bases. Losses at the gene ends were 4 bases for V and 6 bases for J; bases not matched to a gene: 2. The CDR3 contains 14 residues. In germline, CDR1 is LGHDT, CDR2 YNNKEL (reference sequence). CDR3 sequence: CASSPGLAGAEQYF. The CDR3 DNA follows: TGTGCCAGCAGCCCGGGACTAGCGGGAGCCGAGCAGTACTTC.

J is TRBJ1-1 and V is TRBV3-1, with D possibly being TRBD1 (5 bases). The CDR3 runs to 15 residues. The V and J ends lost 1 base and 2 bases respectively, with 11 bases between them. Germline loops: CDR1 LGHDT, CDR2 YNNKEL (reference sequence). CDR3 amino acids: CASSQGWGGNTEAFF. CDR3 sequence (DNA): TGTGCCAGCAGCCAAGGTTGGGGGGGAAACACTGAAGCTTTCTTT.

About this clonotype: The junction departs from the called germline gene at one end, perhaps through a read error. The chain links TRBV4-2 to TRBJ2-3, with 9 bases lining up with TRBD2. CDR1 is LGHNA and CDR2 is YNFKEQ in the germline V gene. CDR3 length: 17 amino acids. The chain's CDR3 is CGSSQVASGEYTDTQYF. CDR3 DNA sequence: TGTGGCAGCAGCCAAGTTGCTAGCGGGGAGTACACAGATACGCAGTATTTT.

In this sample, this clonotype turned up many times. The chain recombines TRBV6-2 or TRBV6-3 with TRBJ1-6; 7 nucleotides agree with TRBD1. CDR1 and CDR2 from the germline V gene are MNHEY and SVGEGT. Trimming cost V 4 bases and J 7 bases; bases outside gene matches: 7. CDR3 size: 15 residues. The CDR3 DNA sequence: TGTGCCAGCAGTTCCCTGGGACAGCTGAATTCACCCCTCCACTTT. It is translated as CASSSLGQLNSPLHF.

This clonotype was observed many times. The chain combines TRBV18 with TRBJ1-5; D gene unclear. V was clipped by 2 bases and J by 3 bases, with 11 bases between them. Per the germline V gene, CDR1 is KGHSH and CDR2 is LQKENI. This CDR3 comprises 15 residues. DNA of the CDR3: TGTGCCAGCTCACCAAAGGGAATTTCCAATCAGCCCCAGCATTTT. This translates into CASSPKGISNQPQHF.

This clonotype was counted ten times or more. The chain carries TRBV4-1 and TRBJ2-3; D is undetermined. The CDR3 covers 12 residues. V was shortened by 0 bases and J by 5 bases, with 3 bases between the two germline ends. Germline CDR1 and CDR2: MGHRA and YSYEKL. This CDR3 reads CASSQDQDTQYF. The CDR3 DNA reads as TGCGCCAGCAGCCAAGATCAAGATACGCAGTATTTT.

The chain carries TRBV29-1 and TRBJ1-1; D gene unclear. From germline, CDR1 is SQVTM and CDR2 ANQGSEA. V was cut by 6 bases and J by 3 bases, with 11 bases left in between. This CDR3 comprises 12 residues. CDR3 in amino acids: CSVWTGYTEAFF. The CDR3 DNA reads TGCAGCGTGTGGACCGGTTACACTGAAGCTTTCTTT.

The sample holds many counts of this clonotype. V gene TRBV7-2 combines with J gene TRBJ2-7, with a possible D match to TRBD1 (6 bases). The germline CDR1 and CDR2 sequences are SGHTA and FQGNSA. The CDR3 runs 16 residues. The V end lost 4 bases, the J end lost 2 bases, and 18 bases lay between the germline ends. The CDR3 sequence: CASSSPEGGYPYEQYF. The CDR3 coding sequence is TGTGCCAGCAGCTCACCCGAAGGGGGTTACCCCTACGAGCAGTACTTC.

J is TRBJ2-3 and V is TRBV10-3; 11 bases agree with TRBD2. Germline V CDR1 and CDR2: ENHRY, SYGVKD. This CDR3 has 15 residues. V dropped 6 bases and J dropped 1; count of bases not matched to a gene: 3. CDR3 loop: CAISLLAGGTDTQYF. CDR3 nucleotides: TGTGCCATCAGCCTACTAGCGGGAGGCACAGATACGCAGTATTTT.

A few counts support this clonotype. The chain is built from TRBV4-1 and TRBJ1-1; D gene unclear. The CDR3 runs to 13 residues. CDR1 is MGHRA, CDR2 YSYEKL, per germline. The V gene lost 1 base and the J gene lost 5 bases, with 8 bases spanning the gap. CDR3 nucleotide sequence: TGCGCCAGCAGCCAAGGAGGGTTGACTGAAGCTTTCTTT. It specifies CASSQGGLTEAFF.